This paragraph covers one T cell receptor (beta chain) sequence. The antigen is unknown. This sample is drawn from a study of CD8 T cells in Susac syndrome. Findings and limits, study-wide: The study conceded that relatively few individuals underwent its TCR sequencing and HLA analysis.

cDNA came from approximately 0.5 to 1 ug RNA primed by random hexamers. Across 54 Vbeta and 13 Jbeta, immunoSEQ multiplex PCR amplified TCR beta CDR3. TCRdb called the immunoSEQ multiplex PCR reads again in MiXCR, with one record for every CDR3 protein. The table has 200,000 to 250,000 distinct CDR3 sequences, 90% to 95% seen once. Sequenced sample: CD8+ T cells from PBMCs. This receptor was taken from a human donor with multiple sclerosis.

DNA of the CDR3: TGTGCCAGCAGTCCGGACCAGGGGTCGTGGACTGAAGCTTTCTTT. This encodes CASSPDQGSWTEAFF. The chain employs TRBV12-3 or TRBV12-4 and TRBJ1-1; weak D call: TRBD1 (6 bases). The CDR3 runs 15 residues. V lost 5 bases to trimming and J lost 5 bases, with 18 bases between them.